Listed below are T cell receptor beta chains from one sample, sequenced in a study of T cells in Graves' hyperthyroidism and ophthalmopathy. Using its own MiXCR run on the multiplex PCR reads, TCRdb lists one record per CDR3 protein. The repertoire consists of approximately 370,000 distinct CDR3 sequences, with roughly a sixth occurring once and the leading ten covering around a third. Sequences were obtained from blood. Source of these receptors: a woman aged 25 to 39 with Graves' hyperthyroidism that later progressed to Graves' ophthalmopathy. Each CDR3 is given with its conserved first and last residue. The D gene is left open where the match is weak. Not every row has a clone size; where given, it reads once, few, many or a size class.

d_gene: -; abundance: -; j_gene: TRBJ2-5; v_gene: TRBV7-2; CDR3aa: CASSSMPGTRETQYF; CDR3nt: TGTGCCAGCAGCTCCATGCCCGGGACCAGAGAGACCCAGTACTTC
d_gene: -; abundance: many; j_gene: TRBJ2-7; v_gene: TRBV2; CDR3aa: CASKPQDLLTYEQYF; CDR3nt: TGTGCCAGCAAGCCCCAAGACCTACTTACCTACGAGCAGTACTTC
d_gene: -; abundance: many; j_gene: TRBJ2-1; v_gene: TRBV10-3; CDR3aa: CAINPDRDNEQFF; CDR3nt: TGTGCCATCAATCCGGACAGAGACAATGAGCAGTTCTTC
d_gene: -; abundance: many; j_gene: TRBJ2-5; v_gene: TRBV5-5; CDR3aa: CASRKGAQETQYF; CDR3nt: TGTGCCAGCAGGAAAGGGGCCCAAGAGACCCAGTACTTC
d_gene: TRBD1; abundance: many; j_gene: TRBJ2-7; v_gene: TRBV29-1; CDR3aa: CSVRTGAYEQYF; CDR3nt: TGCAGCGTCAGGACAGGGGCCTACGAGCAGTACTTC
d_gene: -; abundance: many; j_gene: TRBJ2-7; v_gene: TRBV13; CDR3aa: CASSQDLYEQYF; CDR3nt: TGTGCCAGCAGCCAGGACCTCTACGAGCAGTACTTC
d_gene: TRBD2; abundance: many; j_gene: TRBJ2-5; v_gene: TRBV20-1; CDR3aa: CSAREPLFRGRASETQYF; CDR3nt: TGCAGTGCTAGAGAACCCCTATTTAGAGGGAGGGCCTCAGAGACCCAGTACTTC
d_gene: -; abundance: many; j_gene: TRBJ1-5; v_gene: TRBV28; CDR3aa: CASSSTPQGQGNQPQHF; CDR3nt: TGTGCCAGCAGTTCCACTCCCCAGGGTCAGGGCAATCAGCCCCAGCATTTT
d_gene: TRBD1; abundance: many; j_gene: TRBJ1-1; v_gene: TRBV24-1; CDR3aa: CATRTGGDTEAFF; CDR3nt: TGTGCCACCCGGACAGGAGGGGACACTGAAGCTTTCTTT
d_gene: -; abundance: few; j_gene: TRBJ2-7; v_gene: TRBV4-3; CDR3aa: CASSQDQAPIYEQYF; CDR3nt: TGCGCCAGCAGCCAAGATCAGGCCCCGATCTACGAGCAGTACTTC
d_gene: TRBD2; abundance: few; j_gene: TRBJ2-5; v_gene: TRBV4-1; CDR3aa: CASSQVPGTSGETQYF; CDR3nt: TGCGCCAGCAGCCAAGTACCCGGGACTAGCGGAGAGACCCAGTACTTC
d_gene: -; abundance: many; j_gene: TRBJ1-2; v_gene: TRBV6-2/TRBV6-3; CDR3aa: CASRKPGQSFYGYTF; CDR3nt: TGTGCCAGCAGGAAACCGGGACAAAGCTTCTATGGCTACACCTTC
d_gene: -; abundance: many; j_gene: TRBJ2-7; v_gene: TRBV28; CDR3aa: CASSRRAAYEQYF; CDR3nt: TGTGCCAGCAGTCGACGGGCCGCCTACGAGCAGTACTTC
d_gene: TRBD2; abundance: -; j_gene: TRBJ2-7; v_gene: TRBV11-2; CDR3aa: CASSLGSSGRAGEQYF; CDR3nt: TGTGCCAGCAGCTTAGGGTCTAGCGGGAGGGCCGGGGAGCAGTACTTC
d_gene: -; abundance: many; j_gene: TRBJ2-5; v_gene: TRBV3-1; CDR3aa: CASSQGPQETQYF; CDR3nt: TGTGCCAGCAGCCAAGGACCCCAAGAGACCCAGTACTTC
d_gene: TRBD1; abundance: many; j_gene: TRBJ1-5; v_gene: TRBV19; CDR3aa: CASSRTGDRRFGQPQHF; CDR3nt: TGTGCCAGTAGCCGTACGGGGGACAGGCGTTTTGGGCAGCCCCAGCATTTT
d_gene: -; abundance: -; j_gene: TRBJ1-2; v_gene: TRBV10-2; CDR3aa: CASTINLSGLPHGYTF; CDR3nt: TGCGCCAGCACCATTAATTTATCGGGACTCCCACATGGCTACACCTTC
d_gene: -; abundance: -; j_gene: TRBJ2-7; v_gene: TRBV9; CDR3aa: CASSVAAGRTEGAPWEQYF; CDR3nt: TGTGCCAGCAGCGTAGCGGCCGGCAGAACGGAGGGGGCCCCTTGGGAGCAGTACTTC
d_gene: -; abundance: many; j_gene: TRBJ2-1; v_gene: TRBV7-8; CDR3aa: CASRGRGHNEQFF; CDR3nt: TGTGCCAGCAGGGGGAGGGGGCACAATGAGCAGTTCTTC
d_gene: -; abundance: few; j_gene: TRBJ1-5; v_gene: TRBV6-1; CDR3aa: CASRPLASNQPQHF; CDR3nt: TGTGCCAGCAGGCCCCTTGCGAGCAATCAGCCCCAGCATTTT
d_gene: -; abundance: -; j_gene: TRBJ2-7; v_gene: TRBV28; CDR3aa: CASSRRYEQYF; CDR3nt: TGTGCCAGCAGTCGTCGTTACGAGCAGTACTTC
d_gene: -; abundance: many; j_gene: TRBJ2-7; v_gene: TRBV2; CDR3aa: CASKLEYEQYF; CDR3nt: TGTGCCAGCAAACTGGAGTACGAGCAGTACTTC
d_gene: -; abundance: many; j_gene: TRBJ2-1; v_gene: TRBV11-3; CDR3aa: CASSVNSYNEQFF; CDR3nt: TGTGCCAGCAGCGTAAATTCGTACAATGAGCAGTTCTTC
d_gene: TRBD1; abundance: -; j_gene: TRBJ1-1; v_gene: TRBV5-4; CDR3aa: CASVGGAGGDPNEAFF; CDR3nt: TGTGCCTCCGTCGGAGGTGCAGGGGGCGATCCAAATGAAGCTTTCTTT
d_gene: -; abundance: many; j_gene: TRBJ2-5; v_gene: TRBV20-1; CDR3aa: CSARPYVPGPAAETQYF; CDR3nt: TGCAGTGCTAGACCATACGTTCCGGGGCCAGCGGCCGAGACCCAGTACTTC
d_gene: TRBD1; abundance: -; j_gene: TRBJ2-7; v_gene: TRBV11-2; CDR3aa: CASSFETGDEQYF; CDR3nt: TGTGCCAGCAGCTTCGAGACAGGGGACGAGCAGTACTTC
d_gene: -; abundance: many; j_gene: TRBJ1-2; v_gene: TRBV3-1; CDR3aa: CASSQIFGGNYGYTF; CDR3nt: TGTGCCAGCAGCCAAATCTTCGGGGGGAACTATGGCTACACCTTC
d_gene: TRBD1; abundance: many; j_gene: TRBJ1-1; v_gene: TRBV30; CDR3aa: CAWSGEDRALEAFF; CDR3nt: TGTGCCTGGAGTGGCGAGGACAGGGCCCTTGAAGCTTTCTTT
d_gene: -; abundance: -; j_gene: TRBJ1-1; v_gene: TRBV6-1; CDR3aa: CASSELYGVAGTEAFF; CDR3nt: TGTGCCAGCAGTGAACTTTACGGGGTGGCGGGCACTGAAGCTTTCTTT
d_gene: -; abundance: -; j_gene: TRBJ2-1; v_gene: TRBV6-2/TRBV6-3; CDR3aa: CASSKGDSWSYNEQFF; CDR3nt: TGTGCCAGCAGTAAGGGGGATTCCTGGTCCTACAATGAGCAGTTCTTC
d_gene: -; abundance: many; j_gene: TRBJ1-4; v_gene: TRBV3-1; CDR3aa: CASSQILDSQREKLFF; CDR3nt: TGTGCCAGCAGCCAGATCCTGGACAGTCAACGGGAAAAACTGTTTTTT
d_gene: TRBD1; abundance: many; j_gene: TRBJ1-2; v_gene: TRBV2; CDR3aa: CASRPFSGQGFGYTF; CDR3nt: TGTGCCAGCAGACCTTTTTCTGGACAGGGGTTTGGCTACACCTTC
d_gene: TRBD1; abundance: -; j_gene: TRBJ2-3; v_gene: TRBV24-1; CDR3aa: CATSDTGQGTDRQYF; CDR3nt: TGTGCCACCAGTGACACAGGACAGGGTACAGATAGGCAGTATTTT
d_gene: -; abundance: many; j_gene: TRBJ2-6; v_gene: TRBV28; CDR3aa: CATHYRDGGSGANVLTF; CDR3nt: TGTGCCACCCATTACCGGGACGGTGGCTCTGGGGCCAACGTCCTGACTTTC
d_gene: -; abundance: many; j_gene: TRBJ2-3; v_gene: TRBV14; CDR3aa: CASSRTGVLDTQYF; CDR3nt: TGTGCCAGCAGCCGAACAGGAGTACTAGATACGCAGTATTTT
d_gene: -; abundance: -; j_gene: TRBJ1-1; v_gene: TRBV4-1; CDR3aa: CASSPDQRGRGTEAFF; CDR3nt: TGTGCCAGCAGCCCAGACCAGCGGGGTAGGGGCACTGAAGCTTTCTTT
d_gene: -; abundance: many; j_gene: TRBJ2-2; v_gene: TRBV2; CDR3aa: CASLERDIYTGELFF; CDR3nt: TGTGCCAGCCTCGAACGGGACATATACACCGGGGAGCTGTTTTTT
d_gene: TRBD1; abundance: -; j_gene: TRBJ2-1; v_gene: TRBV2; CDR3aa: CASSSRQGSSYNEQFF; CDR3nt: TGTGCCAGTAGTTCTCGACAGGGGAGCTCCTACAATGAGCAGTTCTTC
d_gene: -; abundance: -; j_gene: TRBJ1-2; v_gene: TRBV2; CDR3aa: CASSGGQTYGYTF; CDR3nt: TGTGCCAGCAGTGGAGGACAGACATATGGCTACACCTTC
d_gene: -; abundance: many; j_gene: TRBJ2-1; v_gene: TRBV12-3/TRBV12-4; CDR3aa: CASSLKDEQFF; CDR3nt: TGTGCCAGCAGTTTAAAGGATGAGCAGTTCTTC
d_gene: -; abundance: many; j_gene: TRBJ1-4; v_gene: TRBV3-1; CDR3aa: CASRNGREKLFF; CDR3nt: TGTGCCAGCAGAAACGGACGGGAAAAACTGTTTTTT
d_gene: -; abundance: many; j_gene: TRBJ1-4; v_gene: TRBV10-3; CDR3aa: CAHSGGPAEKLFF; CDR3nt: TGTGCCCATTCCGGGGGACCCGCGGAAAAACTGTTTTTT
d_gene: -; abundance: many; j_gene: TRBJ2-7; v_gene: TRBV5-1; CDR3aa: CASSVDYEQYF; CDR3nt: TGCGCCAGCAGCGTGGACTACGAGCAGTACTTC
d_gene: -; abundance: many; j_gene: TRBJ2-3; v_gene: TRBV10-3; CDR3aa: CAISPSSDTQYF; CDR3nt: TGTGCCATCAGCCCGAGTTCCGATACGCAGTATTTT
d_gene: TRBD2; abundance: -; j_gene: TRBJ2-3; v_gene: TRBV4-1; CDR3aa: CASSPGAGGADTQYF; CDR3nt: TGCGCCAGCAGCCCAGGGGCCGGGGGGGCGGATACGCAGTATTTT
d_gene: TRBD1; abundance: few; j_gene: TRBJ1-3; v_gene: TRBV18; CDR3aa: CASSFGQVAGNTIYF; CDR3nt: TGTGCCAGCTCATTTGGACAGGTCGCTGGAAACACCATATATTTT
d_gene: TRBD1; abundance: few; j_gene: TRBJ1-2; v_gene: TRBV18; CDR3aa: CASSPLRDSGRGYTF; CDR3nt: TGTGCCAGCTCACCACTTAGGGACAGCGGTCGTGGCTACACCTTC
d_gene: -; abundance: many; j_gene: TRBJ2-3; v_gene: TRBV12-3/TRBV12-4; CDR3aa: CASSLAPLADTQYF; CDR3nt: TGTGCCAGCAGTTTAGCCCCACTAGCAGATACGCAGTATTTT
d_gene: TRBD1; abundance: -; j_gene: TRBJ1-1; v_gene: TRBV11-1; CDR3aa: CASSRDRGQLNTEAFF; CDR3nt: TGTGCCAGCAGCCGGGACAGGGGGCAATTGAACACTGAAGCTTTCTTT
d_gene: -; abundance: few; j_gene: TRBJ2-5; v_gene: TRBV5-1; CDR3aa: CASSLLNGQETQYF; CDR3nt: TGCGCCAGCAGCTTGTTGAACGGACAAGAGACCCAGTACTTC
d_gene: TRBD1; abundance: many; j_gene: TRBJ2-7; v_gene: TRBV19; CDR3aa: CASSIAGQGAHEQYF; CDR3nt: TGTGCCAGTAGTATTGCGGGACAGGGGGCGCACGAGCAGTACTTC
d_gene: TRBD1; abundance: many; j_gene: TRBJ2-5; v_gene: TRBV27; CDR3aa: CASRRKWDSGLEYF; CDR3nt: TGTGCCAGCAGGCGAAAGTGGGACAGCGGTTTGGAGTACTTC
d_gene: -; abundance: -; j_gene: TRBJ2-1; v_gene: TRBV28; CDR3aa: CASSFSRDSYNEQFF; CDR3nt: TGTGCCAGCAGTTTCTCCAGGGACTCCTACAATGAGCAGTTCTTC
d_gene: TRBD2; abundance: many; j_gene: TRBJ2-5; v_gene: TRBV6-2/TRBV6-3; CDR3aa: CASSYSLSGGRKGETQYF; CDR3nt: TGTGCCAGCAGTTACTCACTCTCTGGCGGGAGAAAGGGGGAGACCCAGTACTTC
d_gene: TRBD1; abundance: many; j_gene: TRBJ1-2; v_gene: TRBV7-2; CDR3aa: CASSREDRGYGYTF; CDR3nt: TGTGCCAGCAGCCGCGAGGACAGGGGCTATGGCTACACCTTC
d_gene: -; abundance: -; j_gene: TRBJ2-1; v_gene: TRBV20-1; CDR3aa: CSAGGGRSSYNEQFF; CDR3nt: TGCAGTGCTGGGGGCGGGAGAAGCTCCTACAATGAGCAGTTCTTC
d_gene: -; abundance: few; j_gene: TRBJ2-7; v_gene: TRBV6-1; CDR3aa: CASYRAFHEQYF; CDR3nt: TGTGCCAGTTACAGGGCTTTCCACGAGCAGTACTTC
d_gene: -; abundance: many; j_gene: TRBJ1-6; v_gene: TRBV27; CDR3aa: CASSPGLSDSPLHF; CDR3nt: TGTGCCAGCAGTCCGGGGTTGAGTGATTCACCCCTCCACTTT
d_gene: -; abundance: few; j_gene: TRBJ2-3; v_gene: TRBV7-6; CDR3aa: CASSLDDSSSTDTQYF; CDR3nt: TGTGCCAGCAGCCTAGATGACAGTTCTAGCACAGATACGCAGTATTTT